Sequencing of this T cell receptor (beta chain) was carried out in a study of cytomegalovirus exposure and HLA in healthy donors. PCR primers comprised 60 Vbeta and 13 Jbeta primers. In the source study's methods: Approximately 12 million of the about 80 million unique TCR beta chains counted in a later analysis were shared. Sequencing was performed with immunoSEQ multiplex PCR; in TCRdb, only in-frame clones are kept and a portion is missing. V, J and clone size were drawn from that table, and D and trimming were deduced from the DNA. The sample yields around 150,000 clones, about 77% seen once. This sequence was found in a woman between 50 and 59 years old in good health and CMV-seronegative. Sequenced sample: PBMCs.

This CDR3 is CASSLGGSGETQYF. In DNA form, the CDR3 reads TGTGCCAGCAGCTTAGGCGGGAGTGGAGAGACCCAGTACTTC. This sequence joins TRBV11-3 and TRBJ2-5, with 7 bases aligning to TRBD2. CDR1 and CDR2 (germline): SGHNT, YENEEA. This CDR3 spans 14 amino acids. V shed 1 base and J 4 bases; nucleotides not matched to a gene: 3.